These T cell receptor beta chains were read from a single sample in a study of T-cell memory formation after mild COVID-19. Each CDR3 protein is one row after TCRdb ran MiXCR on the 5' RACE reads. The sample holds tens of thousands of distinct CDR3 sequences, over 6.5% seen once. Sequencing was performed on PBMCs or a T cell subset sorted from them (not recorded which). Every receptor here comes from an adult who had mild COVID-19 (a few samples of this study predate the infection). Cell type and time point are not known. Both conserved end residues are part of each CDR3. D genes are given only for firm matches. Clone size appears in some rows only: once, few, many, or a class for an expanded clone.

>many|TRBJ2-1|TRBD2|TRBV25-1
CASSDLAGVSYNEQFF
TGTGCCAGCAGTGATCTAGCGGGGGTGTCCTACAATGAGCAGTTCTTC
>many|TRBJ2-1|NA|TRBV12-3/TRBV12-4
CASSPGHSKGQFF
TGTGCCAGCAGCCCGGGACATTCTAAGGGGCAGTTCTTC
>NA|TRBJ2-7|NA|TRBV20-1
CSARDLGQGSAYEQYF
TGCAGTGCTAGAGATCTAGGGCAGGGGTCCGCCTACGAGCAGTACTTC
>NA|TRBJ2-7|NA|TRBV4-3
CASSRDPVTGIHEQYF
TGCGCCAGCAGCCGAGACCCAGTAACAGGGATCCACGAGCAGTACTTC
>many|TRBJ2-1|NA|TRBV7-2
CASSSPPGRKSEQFF
TGTGCCAGCAGCTCGCCACCGGGACGCAAAAGCGAGCAGTTCTTC
>many|TRBJ2-5|TRBD1|TRBV7-9
CASSLGTGGAETQYF
TGTGCCAGCAGCTTGGGGACAGGAGGCGCGGAGACCCAGTACTTC
>few|TRBJ1-2|NA|TRBV7-9
CASSQRGGSGYTF
TGTGCCAGCAGCCAACGTGGTGGTTCTGGCTACACCTTC
>NA|TRBJ1-2|TRBD1|TRBV11-1
CASSSQGARGYTF
TGTGCCAGCAGCTCACAGGGGGCACGAGGCTACACCTTC
>many|TRBJ2-2|NA|TRBV7-6
CASSWALTGELFF
TGTGCCAGCAGCTGGGCCCTCACCGGGGAGCTGTTTTTT
>NA|TRBJ2-7|TRBD2|TRBV7-6
CASSLGGLAGGGEQYF
TGTGCCAGCAGCTTAGGAGGACTAGCGGGAGGGGGCGAGCAGTACTTC
>many|TRBJ2-5|TRBD2|TRBV12-3/TRBV12-4
CASSSGTSGRALETQYF
TGTGCCAGCAGCTCAGGGACTAGCGGGAGGGCCTTAGAGACCCAGTACTTC
>NA|TRBJ1-1|NA|TRBV14
CASSQVYRGSAEAFF
TGTGCCAGCAGCCAAGTCTACCGGGGAAGCGCTGAAGCTTTCTTT